Reported below is one TCR beta chain. The data stem from a study of blood T cell repertoires in COVID-19. In the study overall: Some COVID-19 samples were acute and others convalescent; all came from the United States, Italy and Spain. PBMCs, B-cell-depleted T cells, or T cells were the source of the cDNA or gDNA that made up the material.

This CDR3 comprises 16 residues. V lost 2 bases to trimming and J lost 5 bases; unmatched junction nucleotides: 11. The germline V gene encodes CDR1 LNHDA and CDR2 SQIVND (reference sequence). Original methodology: Estimation of nucleated cell counts relied on the amplification of reference gene primers. Generated by immunoSEQ multiplex PCR, the TCRdb table keeps only in-frame clones and is missing some. V and J calls and clone size are copied from that table; D and trimming were computed from the DNA. Among over 60,000 clones listed, 89% were seen once. J is TRBJ1-1 and V is TRBV19; 7 bases map to TRBD1. The receptor's source is a woman aged 45-65 years with active COVID-19. Sample: peripheral blood. In DNA form, the CDR3 reads TGTGCCAGTAGTATACTAGGGGGCCTAATATTAACTGAAGCTTTCTTT. This encodes CASSILGGLILTEAFF.